Included here is one TCR beta chain sequence, with context. Its antigen is unknown. The data belong to a study of regulatory T cells in long-lasting Graves disease. Building of the TCR beta libraries involved iRepertoire HTBI primers and Arm-PCR of CDR3 regions. Via MiXCR, TCRdb re-called the multiplex PCR reads, giving one row per CDR3 protein. There are approximately 540,000 distinct CDR3 sequences in the sample; more than 10% occur only once, and around 9.3% lies in the top ten. Germline CDR1 and CDR2: MNHEY and SMNVEV (reference sequence). V gave up 5 bases and J gave up 4 bases, with 15 bases separating them. The CDR3 consists of 15 residues. Study-wide results and limits: Newly diagnosed Graves' patients had higher TCR diversity than persistent ones. It was in persistent disease that TRBV28, TRBJ1-2 and TRBJ2-5 were favored. Persistent patients shared more public clonotypes (over 2,500) than new patients (just under 1,000).

Time point: newly diagnosed GD, antithyroid drugs for less than 3 months. With RNA extracted from PBMCs as input, the TCR library was made. Peripheral blood, at about 9 milliliters, went into EDTA tubes. These data were also filed under a second study, of T cells in Graves' hyperthyroidism and ophthalmopathy.

The clonotype comes from a young woman with Graves disease. The chain has TRBV27 and TRBJ2-1, with D maybe TRBD2 (6 bases). Sequencing was performed on peripheral blood mononuclear cells (PBMCs), taken at new diagnosis, from a patient treated with antithyroid drugs. CDR3 coding DNA: TGTGCCAGCAGTGCCCGACTAGTGGGGTACAATGAGCAGTTCTTC. It yields the protein CASSARLVGYNEQFF.